Described below is a single T cell receptor beta chain sequence and its context. The junction departs from germline at one end; a sequencing error may be responsible. Germline CDR1 is SGHNT and CDR2 is YYREEE (reference sequence). This CDR3 has 17 amino acids. The data are from a study of cytomegalovirus exposure and HLA in healthy donors. 13 Jbeta primers and 60 Vbeta primers were used for the PCR. TCRdb keeps only in-frame clones here, not all; method: immunoSEQ multiplex PCR. The sample holds under 300,000 clones, about 75% seen once. The sample comprised PBMCs. V and J are TRBV5-4 and TRBJ2-7; the D gene is possibly TRBD1 (6 bases). This receptor was identified in a female donor in good health and CMV-seronegative. The CDR3 loop reads CASSPSSVVQGSHEQYF. The CDR3 nucleotides read TGTGCCAGCAGCCCATCATCGGTAGTACAGGGCTCCCACGAGCAGTACTTC.